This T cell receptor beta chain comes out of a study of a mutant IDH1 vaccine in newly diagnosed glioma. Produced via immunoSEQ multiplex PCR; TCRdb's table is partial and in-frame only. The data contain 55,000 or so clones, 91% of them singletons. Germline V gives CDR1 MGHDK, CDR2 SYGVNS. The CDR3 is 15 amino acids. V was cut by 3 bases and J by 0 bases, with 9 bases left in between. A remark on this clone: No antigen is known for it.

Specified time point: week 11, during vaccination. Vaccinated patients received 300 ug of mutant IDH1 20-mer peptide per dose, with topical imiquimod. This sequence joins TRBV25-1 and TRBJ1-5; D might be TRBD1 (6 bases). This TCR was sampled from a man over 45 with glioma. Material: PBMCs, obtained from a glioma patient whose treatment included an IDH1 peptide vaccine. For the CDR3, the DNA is TGTGCCAGCAGTGACAGGGGCCATAGCAATCAGCCCCAGCATTTT. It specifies CASSDRGHSNQPQHF.